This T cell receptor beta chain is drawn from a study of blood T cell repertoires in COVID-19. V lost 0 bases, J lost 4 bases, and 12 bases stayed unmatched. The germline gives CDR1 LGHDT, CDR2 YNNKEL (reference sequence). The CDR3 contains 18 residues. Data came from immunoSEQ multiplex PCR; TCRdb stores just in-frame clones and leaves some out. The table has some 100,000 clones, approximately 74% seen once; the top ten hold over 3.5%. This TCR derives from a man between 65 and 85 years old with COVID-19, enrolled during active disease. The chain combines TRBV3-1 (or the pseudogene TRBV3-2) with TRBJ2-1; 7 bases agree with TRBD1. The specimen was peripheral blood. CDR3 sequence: CASSQDSTTGPVYNEQFF. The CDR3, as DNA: TGTGCCAGCAGCCAAGACAGTACGACAGGGCCGGTATACAATGAGCAGTTCTTC.